Each of the 28 T cell receptor beta chains below was sequenced from the same sample in a study of shared clonotypes between healthy human individuals. The table came from immunoSEQ multiplex PCR; TCRdb's copy has only in-frame clones and leaves some out. The data hold around 2,000,000 clones, with roughly 94% observed a single time. Sequenced sample: naive CD4+ T cells sorted from blood. Specified subset: CD45RA+ positively selected. These receptor sequences come from a man aged 18 to 35 in good health.

V is TRBV6-1 and J is TRBJ2-2, with 8 bases lining up with TRBD2. The J segment lost 5 bases and the V segment lost 7 bases, leaving 9 bases of the junction unmatched. CDR3 size: 15 residues. Germline V gene sequence: CDR1 MNHNS, CDR2 SASEGT. DNA for the CDR3: TGTGCCAGCAAATACCCGCCGGGGGGGACCGGGGAGCTGTTTTTT. Protein: CASKYPPGGTGELFF.

The table lists this clone with a count of one. V and J are TRBV6-5 and TRBJ2-2; D is possibly TRBD1 (6 bases). V was clipped by 1 base and J by 6 bases, with 12 bases between them. The germline CDR1 and CDR2 sequences are MNHEY and SVGAGI. The CDR3 has 15 residues. Here the CDR3 reads CASSYYITGPGELFF. The CDR3 DNA reads as TGTGCCAGCAGTTACTACATAACAGGGCCCGGGGAGCTGTTTTTT.

V and J are TRBV5-4 and TRBJ1-2; D not resolved. CDR1 and CDR2 from the germline V gene are SGHNT and YYREEE (reference sequence). This CDR3 is built from 13 residues. Trimming cost V 4 bases and J 1 base, with 8 bases left between them. The DNA for the CDR3 is TGTGCCAGCAGCGTGGACGTTAACTATGGCTACACCTTC. Protein sequence: CASSVDVNYGYTF.

The count of this clone is one. The V and J genes are TRBV5-1 and TRBJ1-3; possibly TRBD1 for D (6 bases). V was cut by 5 bases and J by 1 base, with 10 bases left in between. The germline V gene encodes CDR1 SGHRS and CDR2 YFSETQ. This CDR3 contains 14 residues. CDR3 in DNA: TGCGCCAGCAGGCAGGGGTTATCTGGAAACACCATATATTTT. It translates to CASRQGLSGNTIYF.

Here the CDR3 DNA reads TGTGCCAGCAGCTTCCTCTATCAGGGGGCGAATGTCCCAGATACGCAGTATTTT. Amino acids: CASSFLYQGANVPDTQYF. This sequence joins TRBV11-2 and TRBJ2-3; 8 nucleotides line up with TRBD1. Germline assignment: CDR1 SGHAT and CDR2 FQNNGV. The CDR3 is 18 amino acids. With 3 bases clipped from V and 4 bases from J, the junction kept 15 bases outside the gene matches.

The rearrangement joins TRBV30 to TRBJ2-7, with D perhaps matching TRBD2 (5 bases). The CDR3 consists of 14 residues. From germline, CDR1 is GTSNPN and CDR2 SVGIG (reference sequence). V was trimmed by 2 bases and J by 4 bases, leaving 15 bases between them. Written as DNA, the CDR3 is TGTGCCTGGAGTACGGGGAAGGGTGGTTACGAGCAGTACTTC. Protein product: CAWSTGKGGYEQYF.

This sequence joins TRBV5-1 and TRBJ2-3, with D tentatively TRBD1 (5 bases). The CDR3 runs to 16 residues. The V end lost 1 base, the J end lost 0 bases, and 12 bases lay between the germline ends. Germline assignment: CDR1 SGHRS and CDR2 YFSETQ. CDR3 coding DNA: TGCGCCAGCAGCTTGCAGGGTGCTACTAGCACAGATACGCAGTATTTT. It encodes CASSLQGATSTDTQYF.

The genes are TRBV19 and TRBJ2-7; no clear D gene. The CDR3 length is 13 residues. Per germline, CDR1 LNHDA and CDR2 SQIVND (reference sequence). V lost 4 bases, J lost 6 bases, and 13 bases lay in between. CDR3 region: CASSTLGGLEQYF. The CDR3 DNA sequence: TGTGCCAGTAGTACATTAGGTGGGCTCGAGCAGTACTTC.

The chain employs TRBV7-9 and TRBJ2-7, with a possible D match to TRBD2 (7 bases). Germline CDR1 SEHNR, CDR2 FQNEAQ (reference sequence). V lost 5 bases, J lost 1 base, and 15 bases lay in between. The CDR3 is 15 amino acids. The CDR3 loop is CASSPKGGGSYEQYF. DNA for the CDR3: TGTGCCAGCAGCCCTAAGGGGGGAGGGTCCTACGAGCAGTACTTC.

This sequence joins TRBV27 and TRBJ1-3; D unresolved. This CDR3 comprises 13 residues. Trimming removed 7 bases from V and 1 base from J, with 8 bases in between. CDR1 MNHEY and CDR2 SMNVEV come from the germline V gene (reference sequence). The CDR3 protein is CASKELSGNTIYF. The CDR3 DNA follows: TGTGCCAGCAAAGAATTATCTGGAAACACCATATATTTT.

The genes are TRBV15 and TRBJ1-5; a weak D match, TRBD1 (6 bases). V shed 5 bases and J shed 7 bases, with 21 bases lying between them. The CDR3 is 16 residues long. CDR1 and CDR2 from the germline V gene are LNHNV and YYDKDF (reference sequence). CDR3 coding DNA: TGTGCCACCAGCGCAAAGGGGGTTCTAATGGGCCAGCCCCAGCATTTT. This sequence encodes CATSAKGVLMGQPQHF.

The V and J genes are TRBV19 and TRBJ2-5, with 12 bases that match TRBD2. From germline, CDR1 is LNHDA and CDR2 SQIVND (reference sequence). Unmatched junction bases numbered 3, after V lost 8 bases and J lost 5 bases. The CDR3 runs to 13 residues. Here the CDR3 DNA reads TGTGCCAGTGGTACTAGCGGGAGGGAGACCCAGTACTTC. It codes for CASGTSGRETQYF.

The genes are TRBV2 and TRBJ2-2; D is possibly TRBD1 (6 bases). Deletions cut 5 bases from V and 3 bases from J, with 19 bases between. The CDR3 covers 17 residues. Germline assignment: CDR1 SNHLY and CDR2 FYNNEI. In DNA, the CDR3 is TGTGCCAGCAGTCCATTGGGGTGGACAGACTACACCGGGGAGCTGTTTTTT. Encoded protein: CASSPLGWTDYTGELFF. The full variable domain, with the rest looked up from reference TRBV2 and TRBJ2-2, is EPEVTQTPSHQVTQMGQEVILRCVPISNHLYFYWYRQILGQKVEFLVSFYNNEISEKSEIFDDQFSVERPDGSNFTLKIRSTKLEDSAMYFCASSPLGWTDYTGELFFGEGSRLTVL.

This rearrangement joins TRBV4-1 to TRBJ1-4; D perhaps matches TRBD1 (5 bases). Germline CDR1 MGHRA, CDR2 YSYEKL. This CDR3 has 18 residues. The V end lost 0 bases, the J end lost 3 bases, and 17 bases lay between the germline ends. CDR3 amino acids: CASSQDPLTTVPNEKLFF. The CDR3 region has the DNA TGCGCCAGCAGCCAAGACCCCCTCACGACAGTGCCTAATGAAAAACTGTTTTTT.

V gene TRBV18 combines with J gene TRBJ1-3; D unclear. Between the trimmed V and J ends, which lost 2 bases and 2 bases, there was a span of 16 bases. This CDR3 is built from 17 residues. CDR1 and CDR2 (germline): KGHSH, LQKENI. The CDR3 bases are TGTGCCAGCTCACCAACGCGGGGAAATGGAGCTGGAAACACCATATATTTT. Translated: CASSPTRGNGAGNTIYF.

CDR3 residues: CAWSVRGGSPLHF. In nucleotides, the CDR3 is TGTGCCTGGAGTGTACGAGGAGGTTCACCCCTCCACTTT. This chain uses TRBV30 with TRBJ1-6, with D unresolved. The CDR3 length is 13 residues. V lost 0 bases, J lost 9 bases, and 9 bases lay in between. Germline V CDR1 and CDR2: GTSNPN, SVGIG (reference sequence).

This chain links TRBV5-4 with TRBJ2-5; 8 bases agree with TRBD2. CDR3 length equals 16 residues. The germline CDR1 and CDR2 sequences are SGHNT and YYREEE (reference sequence). The junction had 13 bases not matched to a gene; V was cut back by 4 bases and J by 5 bases. DNA of the CDR3: TGTGCCAGCAGCCCCGGTGGGACTAGGGGGTGGGAGACCCAGTACTTC. Its translation: CASSPGGTRGWETQYF.

CDR3 sequence reads: CASRDFDTQYF. CDR3 in DNA: TGTGCCAGCCGGGACTTTGATACGCAGTATTTT. J is TRBJ2-3 and V is TRBV28, with D perhaps TRBD2 (6 bases). V lost 8 bases and J 6 bases, leaving 9 bases between the germline ends. The CDR3 runs to 11 residues. Germline values: CDR1 MDHEN, CDR2 SYDVKM.

This clone was counted once. The chain has TRBV10-3 and TRBJ2-1, with TRBD2 matching 7 bases. This CDR3 has 15 amino acids. The germline CDR1 and CDR2 sequences are ENHRY and SYGVKD. J gave up 4 bases and V 4 bases, and 7 bases lay outside the gene matches. CDR3 region: CAISAGGSEYNEQFF. CDR3 coding DNA: TGTGCCATCAGTGCGGGGGGTTCGGAGTACAATGAGCAGTTCTTC.

The chain joins TRBV5-6 to TRBJ2-1; TRBD1 agrees at 12 bases. The CDR3 length is 15 residues. V shed 5 bases and J 6 bases; nucleotides not matched to a gene: 6. Germline values: CDR1 SGHDT, CDR2 YYEEEE. The CDR3 protein is CASRQPGQGANEQFF. CDR3 DNA: TGTGCCAGCAGGCAACCGGGACAGGGGGCCAATGAGCAGTTCTTC.

The genes are TRBV10-3 and TRBJ2-3, with 7 bases aligning to TRBD1. Trimming cost V 10 bases and J 0 bases; bases outside gene matches: 10. The CDR3 extends over 15 amino acids. Per germline, CDR1 ENHRY and CDR2 SYGVKD. CDR3 loop: CATTGQLTSTDTQYF. CDR3 nucleotide sequence: TGTGCCACAACGGGACAGTTAACTAGCACAGATACGCAGTATTTT.

With regard to this clone: Other DNA sequences in this sample translate to the same CDR3. The chain uses TRBV29-1 and TRBJ2-3; D call uncertain. The V and J ends lost 2 bases and 2 bases respectively, with 5 bases between them. The CDR3 is 12 amino acids. Germline CDR1 SQVTM, CDR2 ANQGSEA. The CDR3 DNA is TGCAGCGTTGAAAGGGACACAGATACGCAGTATTTT. It codes for CSVERDTDTQYF.

The CDR3 DNA follows: TGTGCCAGCAGCTTGGGGGGGACAGGGTCCGGAAACACCATATATTTT. Translated, it gives CASSLGGTGSGNTIYF. The chain combines TRBV5-4 with TRBJ1-3; 9 positions match TRBD1. Trimming took 0 bases from V and 4 from J; bases not matched to a gene: 5. Germline values: CDR1 SGHNT, CDR2 YYREEE (reference sequence). The CDR3 spans 16 residues.

The rearrangement joins TRBV4-2 to TRBJ1-4; 7 bases are shared with TRBD1. Per germline, CDR1 LGHNA and CDR2 YNFKEQ. The CDR3 length is 17 residues. V lost 0 bases, J lost 5 bases, and 9 bases stayed unmatched. CDR3 loop: CASSQDLSTGENEKLFF. CDR3 DNA sequence: TGTGCCAGCAGCCAAGACCTTAGTACAGGGGAGAATGAAAAACTGTTTTTT.

The chain employs TRBV7-2 and TRBJ2-1, with 7 bases that match TRBD1. This CDR3 has 17 amino acids. CDR1 and CDR2 from the germline V gene are SGHTA and FQGNSA. V trimming: 5 bases; J trimming: 0 bases; junction bases outside the gene matches: 10. The CDR3 here is CASSLTGTASSYNEQFF. The CDR3 DNA sequence: TGTGCCAGCAGCCTGACCGGGACAGCGAGCTCCTACAATGAGCAGTTCTTC.

The table lists this clone with a count of one. The V call is TRBV7-2, the J call TRBJ2-7; TRBD1 aligns across 8 bases. The germline V gene has CDR1 SGHTA and CDR2 FQGNSA. V lost 0 bases, J lost 4 bases, and 8 bases stayed unmatched. This CDR3 comprises 16 residues. The CDR3 spells CASSLAGAGGGYEQYF. The CDR3 nucleotides are TGTGCCAGCAGCTTAGCGGGGGCAGGGGGCGGATACGAGCAGTACTTC.

About this clone: The sample carries other DNA sequences with the same CDR3. This chain joins TRBV9 and TRBJ2-7; D may be TRBD2 (6 bases). This CDR3 is built from 14 residues. The V and J ends lost 0 bases and 2 bases respectively, with 9 bases between them. In germline, CDR1 is SGDLS, CDR2 YYNGEE. The CDR3 DNA is TGTGCCAGCAGCGTAGGGACGGGAGCCTACGAGCAGTACTTC. Amino acid sequence: CASSVGTGAYEQYF.

This rearrangement joins TRBV5-1 to TRBJ1-5; possibly TRBD1 for D (6 bases). Deletions cut 3 bases from V and 2 bases from J, with 18 bases between. Germline CDR1 reads SGHRS; CDR2 reads YFSETQ. The CDR3 spans 17 residues. The CDR3 DNA reads as TGCGCCAGCAGCTGGGGGCCGCAGGCCGGAGGCAATCAGCCCCAGCATTTT. Protein: CASSWGPQAGGNQPQHF.